Below are 6 T cell receptor beta chains sequenced from a single sample in a study of shared clonotypes between healthy human individuals. The protocol was immunoSEQ multiplex PCR, while the TCRdb copy is restricted to in-frame clones and leaves out a portion. The repertoire consists of some 450,000 clones, with 75% to 80% occurring once and the leading ten covering 9.5% to 15%. The sequencing sample was made of PBMCs. The receptor source for this set is a woman aged 40-49 years in good health. Some clones in this sample may be carry-over from other donors' samples.

With respect to this clone: Within the sample, other DNA sequences also encode this same CDR3. The chain has TRBV5-4 and TRBJ2-1; TRBD2 agrees at 13 bases. Germline V gene lookup returns CDR1 SGHNT and CDR2 YYREEE (reference sequence). This CDR3 is 17 amino acids long. J gave up 2 bases and V 0 bases, and 2 bases lay outside the gene matches. In DNA, the CDR3 is TGTGCCAGCAGCTTGGGGGGACTAGCGGGGCCCTACAATGAGCAGTTCTTC. This gives the protein CASSLGGLAGPYNEQFF.

This chain connects TRBV28 to TRBJ1-1; no reliable D call. This CDR3 has 13 amino acids. The V end lost 8 bases, the J end lost 2 bases, and 12 bases lay between the germline ends. Germline V lookup: CDR1 MDHEN, CDR2 SYDVKM. The CDR3 protein is CASLSVLNTEAFF. The CDR3 DNA follows: TGTGCCAGCCTCTCGGTGCTAAACACTGAAGCTTTCTTT.

This clone has more than one count but fewer than ten. The chain combines TRBV30 with TRBJ2-6; D may be TRBD1 or TRBD2 (5 bases each). The ends were cut back, 5 bases at V and 1 base at J, with 24 bases in the middle. CDR1 and CDR2 (germline): GTSNPN, SVGIG (reference sequence). This CDR3 is 19 amino acids long. The CDR3 DNA sequence: TGTGCCTGGGGCCTGGCACTGGGGGTGGGGCGGTCTGGGGCCAACGTCCTGACTTTC. Amino acids: CAWGLALGVGRSGANVLTF.

Worth noting for this clone: With only one base between it and a far larger clone, this is likely a read error. This chain links TRBV5-4 with TRBJ2-7, with a tentative D call TRBD1 (7 bases). Germline CDR1 SGHNT, CDR2 YYREEE (reference sequence). The CDR3 covers 14 residues. With 4 bases removed from V and 2 bases from J, the gap between germline ends came to 13 bases. CDR3 nucleotides: TGTGCCAGCAGCGCGGCGGGACAGACCTACGAGCAGTACTTC. The encoded protein is CASSAAGQTYEQYF. The whole variable domain, filled in from reference TRBV5-4 and TRBJ2-7, reads ETGVTQSPTHLIKTRGQQVTLRCSSQSGHNTVSWYQQALGQGPQFIFQYYREEENGRGNFPPRFSGLQFPNYSSELNVNALELDDSALYLCASSAAGQTYEQYFGPGTRLTVT.

The J gene is TRBJ2-3, the V gene TRBV9, with 11 bases identical to TRBD2. The CDR3 totals 16 residues. V lost 4 bases, J lost 3 bases, and 7 bases stayed unmatched. Germline CDR1 SGDLS, CDR2 YYNGEE. In nucleotides, the CDR3 is TGTGCCAGCAGCTCCCCTCTAGCGGGAGGAACAGATACGCAGTATTTT. It encodes CASSSPLAGGTDTQYF.

With regard to this clone: Distinct nucleotide sequences in the sample also encode this CDR3. The DNA of the CDR3 is TGTGCCAGCAGTTACGGAAATCAGCCCCAGCATTTT. Protein: CASSYGNQPQHF. This rearrangement joins TRBV6-6 to TRBJ1-5; D is unclear. The V gene's germline CDR1 is MNHNY and CDR2 SVGAGI (reference sequence). V shed 2 bases and J shed 4 bases, with 3 bases lying between them. This CDR3 is 12 amino acids long.